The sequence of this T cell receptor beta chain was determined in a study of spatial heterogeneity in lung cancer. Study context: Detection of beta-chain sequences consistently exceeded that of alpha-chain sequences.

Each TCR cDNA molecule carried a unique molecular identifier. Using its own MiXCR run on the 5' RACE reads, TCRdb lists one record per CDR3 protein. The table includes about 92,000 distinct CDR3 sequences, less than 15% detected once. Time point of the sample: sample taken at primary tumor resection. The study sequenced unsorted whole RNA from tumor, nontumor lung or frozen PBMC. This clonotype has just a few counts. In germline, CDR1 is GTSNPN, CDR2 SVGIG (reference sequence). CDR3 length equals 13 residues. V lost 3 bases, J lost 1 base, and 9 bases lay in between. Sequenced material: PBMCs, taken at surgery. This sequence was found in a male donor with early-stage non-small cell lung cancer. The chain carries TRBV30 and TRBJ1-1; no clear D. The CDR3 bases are TGTGCCTGGAGATCCCGGCAGAACACTGAAGCTTTCTTT. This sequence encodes CAWRSRQNTEAFF.